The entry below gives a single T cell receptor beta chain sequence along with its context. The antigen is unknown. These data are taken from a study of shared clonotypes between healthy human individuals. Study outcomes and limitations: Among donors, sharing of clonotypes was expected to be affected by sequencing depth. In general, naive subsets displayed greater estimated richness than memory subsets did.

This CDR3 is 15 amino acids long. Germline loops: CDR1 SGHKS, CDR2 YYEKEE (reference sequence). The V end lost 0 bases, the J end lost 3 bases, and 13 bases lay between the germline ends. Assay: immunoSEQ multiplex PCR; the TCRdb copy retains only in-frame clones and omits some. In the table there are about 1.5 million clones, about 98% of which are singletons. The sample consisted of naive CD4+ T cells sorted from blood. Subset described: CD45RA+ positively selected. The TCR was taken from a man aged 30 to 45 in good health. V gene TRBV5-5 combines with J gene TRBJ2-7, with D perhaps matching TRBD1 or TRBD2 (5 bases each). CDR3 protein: CASSLAGDAFYEQYF. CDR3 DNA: TGTGCCAGCAGCTTGGCTGGGGACGCTTTCTACGAGCAGTACTTC.